Shown below are 21 T cell receptor beta chains from a single sample sequenced in a study of T cell clones after liver transplantation. Data came from immunoSEQ multiplex PCR; TCRdb stores just in-frame clones and leaves some out. The data contain tens of thousands of clones, about 70% of them singletons. The source material was CD4+ T cells from blood, sampled at the 22-month timepoint. The receptor source for this set is a human patient who received a liver transplant. The T cells may partly be graft donor cells.

V is TRBV28 and J is TRBJ2-7; 9 nucleotides align to TRBD1. Unmatched junction bases numbered 1, after V lost 2 bases and J lost 2 bases. The germline gives CDR1 MDHEN, CDR2 SYDVKM. There are 14 residues in the CDR3. In DNA form, the CDR3 reads TGTGCCAGCAGTTTAAACAGGGGGCCCTACGAGCAGTACTTC. Its translation: CASSLNRGPYEQYF. The full variable domain, its missing parts supplied by reference TRBV28 and TRBJ2-7, is DVKVTQSSRYLVKRTGEKVFLECVQDMDHENMFWYRQDPGLGLRLIYFSYDVKMKEKGDIPEGYSVSREKKERFSLILESASTNQTSMYLCASSLNRGPYEQYFGPGTRLTVT.

This chain joins TRBV2 and TRBJ2-7; the D is unclear. The CDR3 loop spans 16 amino acids. V was cut by 4 bases and J by 0 bases, with 16 bases left in between. From germline, CDR1 is SNHLY and CDR2 FYNNEI. CDR3 in amino acids: CASSGKTAASSYEQYF. The CDR3 DNA reads as TGTGCCAGCAGTGGAAAAACGGCCGCGAGCTCCTACGAGCAGTACTTC.

A few counts support this clone. The V and J genes are TRBV16 and TRBJ1-1; TRBD1 might be the D (6 bases). The V gene lost 7 bases and the J gene lost 1 base, with 10 bases spanning the gap. Germline V CDR1 and CDR2: KGHSY, FQNENV. The length of the CDR3 is 13 residues. This CDR3 reads CASTRTANTEAFF. The CDR3 DNA reads TGTGCCAGCACCCGGACAGCGAACACTGAAGCTTTCTTT.

This clone was detected a few times. The rearrangement uses TRBV7-9 and TRBJ1-5, with 9 bases identical to TRBD1. Unmatched junction bases numbered 8, after V lost 5 bases and J lost 3 bases. Germline assignment: CDR1 SEHNR and CDR2 FQNEAQ (reference sequence). CDR3 length: 16 residues. CDR3 in DNA: TGTGCCAGCAGCGGTGGGACAGGGCGATTCAATCAGCCCCAGCATTTT. This translates into CASSGGTGRFNQPQHF.

The chain has TRBV6-5 and TRBJ1-2; D gene uncertain. The CDR3 consists of 12 residues. Between the trimmed V and J ends, which lost 11 bases and 10 bases, there was a span of 20 bases. Germline V gene sequence: CDR1 MNHEY, CDR2 SVGAGI. The CDR3 DNA sequence: TGTGCCGGTACGGTACATTTAAAGGTCTACACCTTC. It translates to CAGTVHLKVYTF.

This chain joins TRBV2 and TRBJ1-6, with D perhaps matching TRBD1 (5 bases). V lost 7 bases to trimming and J lost 4 bases, with 14 bases between them. In germline, CDR1 is SNHLY, CDR2 FYNNEI. This CDR3 spans 15 amino acids. In DNA form, the CDR3 reads TGTGCCAGCACAGGACAAGAGGGGTATAATTCACCCCTCCACTTT. Its translation: CASTGQEGYNSPLHF.

This chain joins TRBV2 and TRBJ2-2, with a possible D match to TRBD1 (5 bases). The CDR3 is 14 amino acids. CDR1 and CDR2 (germline): SNHLY, FYNNEI. The ends were cut back, 6 bases at V and 1 base at J, with 9 bases in the middle. In DNA, the CDR3 is TGTGCCAGCAGGGGTGGACAGAACACCGGGGAGCTGTTTTTT. Protein sequence: CASRGGQNTGELFF.

The chain is built from TRBV7-2 and TRBJ2-1; TRBD2 matches 8 bases. Per the germline V gene, CDR1 is SGHTA and CDR2 is FQGNSA. CDR3 length: 15 residues. With 1 base clipped from V and 7 bases from J, the junction kept 6 bases outside the gene matches. The CDR3 DNA is TGTGCCAGCAGCTTAGAGGGACTAGGAATAAATGAGCAGTTCTTC. Translating gives CASSLEGLGINEQFF.

V and J are TRBV27 and TRBJ2-2; D not certain. Between the trimmed V and J ends, which lost 2 bases and 5 bases, there was a span of 6 bases. The CDR3 runs 13 residues. Germline V CDR1 and CDR2: MNHEY, SMNVEV (reference sequence). CDR3 in DNA: TGTGCCAGCAGTTTAGGTTGGACCGGGGAGCTGTTTTTT. It yields the protein CASSLGWTGELFF.

The chain joins TRBV27 to TRBJ2-3, with 14 bases identical to TRBD2. The CDR3 has 18 residues. Trimming removed 1 base from V and 1 base from J; junction bases left unmatched: 4. Looked up from germline, CDR1 is MNHEY and CDR2 is SMNVEV (reference sequence). The CDR3 loop is CASSLWGLAGAGTDTQYF. The CDR3 nucleotides read TGTGCCAGCAGTTTATGGGGACTAGCGGGGGCGGGCACAGATACGCAGTATTTT.

The chain links TRBV2 to TRBJ1-2; TRBD1 aligns across 10 bases. This CDR3 region has 15 residues. Trimming cost V 7 bases and J 3 bases; bases outside gene matches: 8. The germline V gene encodes CDR1 SNHLY and CDR2 FYNNEI. For the CDR3, the DNA is TGTGCCAGCAAAAGAACGGACAGGGGGTACTATGGCTACACCTTC. It specifies CASKRTDRGYYGYTF.

The chain employs TRBV28 and TRBJ2-4; 10 positions match TRBD1. With 6 bases clipped from V and 9 bases from J, the junction kept 20 bases outside the gene matches. Germline lookup yields CDR1 MDHEN and CDR2 SYDVKM. The CDR3 covers 18 residues. The CDR3 region is CASRPVPGQGPSAFIQYF. The CDR3 DNA reads TGTGCCAGCAGACCCGTCCCGGGACAGGGGCCCTCCGCGTTCATTCAGTACTTC.

The rearrangement links TRBV28 to TRBJ2-4; D ambiguous. In germline, CDR1 is MDHEN, CDR2 SYDVKM. V shed 3 bases and J shed 0 bases, with 9 bases lying between them. The CDR3 spans 15 residues. CDR3 residues: CASSFESVAKNIQYF. The CDR3 region has the DNA TGTGCCAGCAGTTTTGAGTCGGTAGCCAAAAACATTCAGTACTTC.

The chain has TRBV19 and TRBJ2-3, with 7 nucleotides matching TRBD1. The CDR3 is 16 residues long. The germline CDR1 and CDR2 sequences are LNHDA and SQIVND (reference sequence). The trim removed 4 bases at V and 6 bases at J, leaving 13 bases unmatched. As DNA, the CDR3 is TGTGCCAGTAGTAGTCGACAGGGTTACGCCGGGGATACGCAGTATTTT. It encodes CASSSRQGYAGDTQYF.

The chain is built from TRBV4-2 and TRBJ1-4; TRBD1 aligns across 7 bases. CDR1 is LGHNA and CDR2 is YNFKEQ in the germline V gene. The J segment lost 8 bases and the V segment lost 4 bases, leaving 4 bases of the junction unmatched. This CDR3 is built from 13 residues. The CDR3 DNA reads TGTGCCAGCAGCCCGGGCAGGGGGGAAAAACTGTTTTTT. Amino acid sequence: CASSPGRGEKLFF.

The chain combines TRBV10-1 with TRBJ2-3; 10 nucleotides agree with TRBD2. Germline trimming cut 8 bases from V and 6 bases from J; bases unmatched to any gene: 14. The CDR3 has 16 residues. Germline values: CDR1 WNHNN, CDR2 SYGVQD (reference sequence). For the CDR3, the DNA is TGCGCCAGCGTTGACCCTAGCGGGGGTCCCGCGGATACGCAGTATTTT. Amino acid sequence: CASVDPSGGPADTQYF.

V gene TRBV7-7 combines with J gene TRBJ2-2; 8 bases match TRBD1. The CDR3 extends over 14 amino acids. CDR1 is SSHAT, CDR2 FNYEAQ, per germline (reference sequence). Trimming cost V 4 bases and J 7 bases; bases outside gene matches: 5. CDR3 in amino acids: CASSSGQGDGELFF. CDR3 bases: TGTGCCAGCAGCTCTGGACAGGGTGACGGGGAGCTGTTTTTT.

This rearrangement joins TRBV11-2 to TRBJ2-5; possible D gene TRBD1, 6 bases. V was pared by 3 bases and J by 0 bases, with 11 bases between. The CDR3 totals 15 residues. Germline V CDR1 and CDR2: SGHAT, FQNNGV. CDR3 nucleotides: TGTGCCAGCAGCTTCACAGGGACGTACCAAGAGACCCAGTACTTC. Translation gives CASSFTGTYQETQYF.

This chain links TRBV7-9 with TRBJ1-4; D remains unclear. CDR1 is SEHNR and CDR2 is FQNEAQ in the germline V gene (reference sequence). The CDR3 contains 11 residues. Trimming left V 3 bases short and J 10 bases short, with 6 bases between. The DNA for the CDR3 is TGTGCCAGCAGCTTGGGAGGAAAACTGTTTTTT. Its translation: CASSLGGKLFF.

This clone has just a few counts. V is TRBV6-4 and J is TRBJ1-1; D ambiguous. Trimming cost V 3 bases and J 3 bases, with 8 bases left between them. There are 13 residues in the CDR3. Looked up from germline, CDR1 is MRHNA and CDR2 is SNTAGT. CDR3 region: CASSEAPDTEAFF. The CDR3 DNA is TGTGCCAGCAGTGAGGCGCCAGACACTGAAGCTTTCTTT.

The chain links TRBV19 to TRBJ2-1; the match to TRBD1 covers 8 bases. The CDR3 is made up of 15 amino acids. Losses at the gene ends were 0 bases for V and 4 bases for J; bases not matched to a gene: 2. Germline CDR1 and CDR2: LNHDA and SQIVND (reference sequence). Written as DNA, the CDR3 is TGTGCCAGTAGTATAGATCGACAGGGGTACAATGAGCAGTTCTTC. It encodes CASSIDRQGYNEQFF.